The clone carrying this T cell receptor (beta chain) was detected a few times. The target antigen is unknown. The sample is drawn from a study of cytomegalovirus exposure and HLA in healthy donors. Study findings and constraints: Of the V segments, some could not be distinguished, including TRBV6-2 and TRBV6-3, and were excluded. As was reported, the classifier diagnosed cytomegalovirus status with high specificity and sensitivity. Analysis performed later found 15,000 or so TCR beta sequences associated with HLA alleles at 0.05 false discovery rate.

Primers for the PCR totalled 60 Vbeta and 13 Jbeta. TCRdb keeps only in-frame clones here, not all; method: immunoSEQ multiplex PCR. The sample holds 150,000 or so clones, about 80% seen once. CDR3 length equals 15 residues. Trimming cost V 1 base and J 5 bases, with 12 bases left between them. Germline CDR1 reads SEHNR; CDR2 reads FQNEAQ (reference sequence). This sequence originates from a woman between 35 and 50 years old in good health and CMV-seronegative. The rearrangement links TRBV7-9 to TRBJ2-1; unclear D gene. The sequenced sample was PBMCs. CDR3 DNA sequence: TGTGCCAGCAGCTTAGGATCTCCTAGGAACAATGAGCAGTTCTTC. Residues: CASSLGSPRNNEQFF.